Listed below are T cell receptor beta chains from one sample, sequenced in a study of blood T cell repertoires in COVID-19. Clones were sequenced by immunoSEQ multiplex PCR, and TCRdb holds only the in-frame ones, with some missing. The sample carries about 170,000 clones, roughly 84% recorded once. Sequences were obtained from peripheral blood. The source is a human donor with acute or convalescent COVID-19. The donor label of this sample is uncertain. Each CDR3 is given with its conserved first and last residue. Fields, in order: D gene, V gene, clone size, J gene, CDR3 protein, CDR3 DNA. The D gene is left open where the match is weak. A row's size may be missing; if present it is once, few, many or a size class.

D gene: TRBD1
V gene: TRBV5-1
clone size: -
J gene: TRBJ2-7
CDR3 protein: CASSTRQGGHEQYF
CDR3 DNA: TGCGCCAGCAGCACAAGACAGGGGGGACACGAGCAGTACTTC

D gene: -
V gene: TRBV5-1
clone size: -
J gene: TRBJ1-1
CDR3 protein: CASSLDAGSNTEAFF
CDR3 DNA: TGCGCCAGCAGCTTGGATGCAGGTTCGAACACTGAAGCTTTCTTT

D gene: TRBD1
V gene: TRBV7-8
clone size: many
J gene: TRBJ1-2
CDR3 protein: CASSLAGGGYTF
CDR3 DNA: TGTGCCAGCAGCTTAGCAGGGGGCGGCTACACCTTC

D gene: TRBD1
V gene: TRBV5-1
clone size: -
J gene: TRBJ1-2
CDR3 protein: CASSLGQGGGYGYTF
CDR3 DNA: TGCGCCAGCAGCTTAGGACAGGGAGGGGGCTATGGCTACACCTTC

D gene: TRBD2
V gene: TRBV5-1
clone size: few
J gene: TRBJ2-5
CDR3 protein: CASSHVGGGETQYF
CDR3 DNA: TGCGCCAGCAGCCACGTCGGGGGGGGAGAGACCCAGTACTTC

D gene: -
V gene: TRBV9
clone size: -
J gene: TRBJ1-6
CDR3 protein: CASSVLANDSPLHF
CDR3 DNA: TGTGCCAGCAGCGTACTGGCAAATGATTCACCCCTCCACTTT

D gene: -
V gene: TRBV12-3/TRBV12-4
clone size: many
J gene: TRBJ1-1
CDR3 protein: CASRFNQNTEAFF
CDR3 DNA: TGTGCCAGCAGATTCAATCAGAACACTGAAGCTTTCTTT

D gene: TRBD2
V gene: TRBV6-5
clone size: -
J gene: TRBJ2-7
CDR3 protein: CASSYSWTSGGYEQYF
CDR3 DNA: TGTGCCAGCAGTTACTCCTGGACTAGCGGGGGTTACGAGCAGTACTTC

D gene: -
V gene: TRBV28
clone size: once
J gene: TRBJ2-6
CDR3 protein: CASNLQGAGANVLTF
CDR3 DNA: TGTGCCAGCAACTTACAGGGTGCTGGGGCCAACGTCCTGACTTTC

D gene: TRBD1
V gene: TRBV5-1
clone size: -
J gene: TRBJ1-2
CDR3 protein: CASSSGTGEASVNSYTF
CDR3 DNA: TGCGCCAGCAGCTCAGGAACAGGGGAGGCATCAGTAAATAGCTACACCTTC

D gene: -
V gene: TRBV27
clone size: -
J gene: TRBJ2-6
CDR3 protein: CASSLWLAGRFGANVLTF
CDR3 DNA: TGTGCCAGCAGTCTGTGGCTAGCTGGGAGGTTCGGGGCCAACGTCCTGACTTTC

D gene: TRBD1
V gene: TRBV10-3
clone size: -
J gene: TRBJ1-1
CDR3 protein: CAISDPFDRQGAHTEAFF
CDR3 DNA: TGTGCCATCAGTGATCCCTTTGACCGACAGGGGGCCCACACTGAAGCTTTCTTT

D gene: TRBD2
V gene: TRBV7-6
clone size: -
J gene: TRBJ2-3
CDR3 protein: CASSRIAGGVNTQYF
CDR3 DNA: TGTGCCAGCAGCCGTATAGCGGGGGGGGTTAATACGCAGTATTTT

D gene: TRBD2
V gene: TRBV5-1
clone size: once
J gene: TRBJ2-1
CDR3 protein: CASSLGAGGDNEQFF
CDR3 DNA: TGCGCCAGCAGCTTGGGTGCGGGAGGGGACAATGAGCAGTTCTTC

D gene: TRBD1
V gene: TRBV27
clone size: -
J gene: TRBJ1-6
CDR3 protein: CASSTPPGTGSYNSPLHF
CDR3 DNA: TGTGCCAGCAGTACCCCCCCCGGGACAGGGAGCTATAATTCACCCCTCCACTTT

D gene: -
V gene: TRBV4-2
clone size: -
J gene: TRBJ1-2
CDR3 protein: CASSQAQGGVGYTF
CDR3 DNA: TGTGCCAGCAGCCAGGCACAGGGAGGGGTTGGCTACACCTTC

D gene: -
V gene: TRBV28
clone size: -
J gene: TRBJ2-2
CDR3 protein: CASSAGPTTLTGELFF
CDR3 DNA: TGTGCCAGCAGTGCAGGACCGACTACACTTACCGGGGAGCTGTTTTTT

D gene: -
V gene: TRBV2
clone size: once
J gene: TRBJ1-2
CDR3 protein: CASSRRAYGYTF
CDR3 DNA: TGTGCCAGCAGTAGGCGGGCCTATGGCTACACCTTC

D gene: -
V gene: TRBV10-2
clone size: -
J gene: TRBJ2-1
CDR3 protein: CASRDKADPYNEQFF
CDR3 DNA: TGCGCCAGCAGGGACAAGGCGGACCCCTACAATGAGCAGTTCTTC

D gene: TRBD2
V gene: TRBV14
clone size: -
J gene: TRBJ2-2
CDR3 protein: CASSPGLAVYRELFF
CDR3 DNA: TGTGCCAGCAGCCCGGGACTAGCCGTCTACCGGGAGCTGTTTTTT

D gene: -
V gene: TRBV29-1
clone size: -
J gene: TRBJ1-2
CDR3 protein: CSVEDRGHGYGYTF
CDR3 DNA: TGCAGCGTTGAAGATCGCGGCCATGGGTATGGCTACACCTTC

D gene: TRBD2
V gene: TRBV2
clone size: -
J gene: TRBJ2-5
CDR3 protein: CASSLELAGLGETQYF
CDR3 DNA: TGTGCCAGCAGTCTAGAACTAGCGGGACTAGGAGAGACCCAGTACTTC

D gene: -
V gene: TRBV19
clone size: once
J gene: TRBJ1-4
CDR3 protein: CASSMGRSAEKLFF
CDR3 DNA: TGTGCCAGTAGTATGGGCAGGTCGGCGGAAAAACTGTTTTTT

D gene: -
V gene: TRBV6-5
clone size: -
J gene: TRBJ2-1
CDR3 protein: CASRVAGRYNEQFF
CDR3 DNA: TGTGCCAGCAGGGTGGCAGGGCGATACAATGAGCAGTTCTTC

D gene: -
V gene: TRBV7-2
clone size: -
J gene: TRBJ1-4
CDR3 protein: CASSLKGLIGPTNEKLFF
CDR3 DNA: TGTGCCAGCAGCTTAAAAGGACTGATTGGGCCAACTAATGAAAAACTGTTTTTT

D gene: TRBD2
V gene: TRBV7-8
clone size: -
J gene: TRBJ2-4
CDR3 protein: CASSPGTSGEAKNIQYF
CDR3 DNA: TGTGCCAGCAGCCCAGGGACTAGCGGTGAAGCCAAAAACATTCAGTACTTC

D gene: TRBD1
V gene: TRBV5-6
clone size: many
J gene: TRBJ1-2
CDR3 protein: CASSRQLTGQGNYGYTF
CDR3 DNA: TGTGCCAGCAGCCGCCAGCTTACGGGACAGGGGAACTATGGCTACACCTTC

D gene: TRBD2
V gene: TRBV9
clone size: -
J gene: TRBJ2-3
CDR3 protein: CASSVDSGGTDTQYF
CDR3 DNA: TGTGCCAGCAGCGTAGATAGCGGGGGGACAGATACGCAGTATTTT

D gene: -
V gene: TRBV4-1
clone size: -
J gene: TRBJ1-5
CDR3 protein: CASSQETDYSNQPQHF
CDR3 DNA: TGCGCCAGCAGCCAAGAGACAGATTATAGCAATCAGCCCCAGCATTTT

D gene: TRBD2
V gene: TRBV20-1
clone size: once
J gene: TRBJ2-5
CDR3 protein: CSASQSSGRAVGETQYF
CDR3 DNA: TGCAGTGCTAGTCAGTCTAGCGGGAGGGCCGTGGGAGAGACCCAGTACTTC

D gene: TRBD1
V gene: TRBV7-9
clone size: -
J gene: TRBJ1-3
CDR3 protein: CASSHVRQGRNTIYF
CDR3 DNA: TGTGCCAGCAGCCACGTCCGACAGGGGAGAAACACCATATATTTT

D gene: -
V gene: TRBV10-3
clone size: -
J gene: TRBJ2-7
CDR3 protein: CAITTGREDEQYF
CDR3 DNA: TGTGCCATCACCACAGGCAGGGAAGACGAGCAGTACTTC

D gene: -
V gene: TRBV19
clone size: -
J gene: TRBJ1-4
CDR3 protein: CASGLPSFNEKLFF
CDR3 DNA: TGTGCCAGTGGCCTTCCGTCCTTTAATGAAAAACTGTTTTTT

D gene: TRBD1
V gene: TRBV5-1
clone size: -
J gene: TRBJ1-1
CDR3 protein: CASSTRTGSFEAFF
CDR3 DNA: TGCGCCAGCAGCACCAGGACAGGAAGCTTTGAAGCTTTCTTT

D gene: -
V gene: TRBV6-5
clone size: -
J gene: TRBJ1-2
CDR3 protein: CASRGVDYGYTF
CDR3 DNA: TGTGCCAGCAGAGGAGTTGACTATGGCTACACCTTC

D gene: TRBD1
V gene: TRBV2
clone size: -
J gene: TRBJ1-3
CDR3 protein: CASSEGDRVKNTIYF
CDR3 DNA: TGTGCCAGCAGTGAAGGCGACAGGGTGAAAAACACCATATATTTT

D gene: -
V gene: TRBV28
clone size: -
J gene: TRBJ1-6
CDR3 protein: CASSGGTTRNSPLHF
CDR3 DNA: TGTGCCAGCAGTGGCGGGACCACAAGGAATTCACCCCTCCACTTT

D gene: -
V gene: TRBV6-6
clone size: -
J gene: TRBJ2-7
CDR3 protein: CASSGQGSYEQYF
CDR3 DNA: TGTGCCAGCAGTGGGCAGGGTTCCTACGAGCAGTACTTC

D gene: TRBD1
V gene: TRBV6-5
clone size: -
J gene: TRBJ2-7
CDR3 protein: CASSQRQTGFYEQYF
CDR3 DNA: TGTGCCAGCAGTCAGCGACAGACAGGGTTCTACGAGCAGTACTTC

D gene: TRBD1
V gene: TRBV5-1
clone size: few
J gene: TRBJ1-2
CDR3 protein: CASIGTAYSNYGYTF
CDR3 DNA: TGCGCCAGCATCGGGACAGCTTACTCTAACTATGGCTACACCTTC

D gene: TRBD1
V gene: TRBV2
clone size: -
J gene: TRBJ2-3
CDR3 protein: CASSEGTGYTDTQYF
CDR3 DNA: TGTGCCAGCAGTGAAGGGACAGGGTATACAGATACGCAGTATTTT

D gene: -
V gene: TRBV7-2
clone size: -
J gene: TRBJ2-3
CDR3 protein: CASSLAKRGFSSTDTQYF
CDR3 DNA: TGTGCCAGCAGCTTAGCGAAACGGGGGTTCTCTAGCACAGATACGCAGTATTTT

D gene: -
V gene: TRBV5-6
clone size: -
J gene: TRBJ2-2
CDR3 protein: CASSSTGGTTWSGTGELFF
CDR3 DNA: TGTGCCAGCAGCTCAACTGGGGGGACGACTTGGAGCGGAACCGGGGAGCTGTTTTTT

D gene: TRBD1
V gene: TRBV28
clone size: -
J gene: TRBJ2-7
CDR3 protein: CASSLAPGQGGEYEQYF
CDR3 DNA: TGTGCCAGCAGTTTAGCCCCGGGACAGGGGGGGGAGTACGAGCAGTACTTC

D gene: -
V gene: TRBV5-1
clone size: -
J gene: TRBJ1-2
CDR3 protein: CASSLTDTNNYGYTF
CDR3 DNA: TGCGCCAGCAGCTTAACGGACACCAATAACTATGGCTACACCTTC

D gene: TRBD2
V gene: TRBV29-1
clone size: -
J gene: TRBJ2-5
CDR3 protein: CSVGTSGETQYF
CDR3 DNA: TGCAGCGTGGGGACTAGCGGAGAGACCCAGTACTTC

D gene: TRBD2
V gene: TRBV11-3
clone size: few
J gene: TRBJ2-2
CDR3 protein: CASKGAGATDGELFF
CDR3 DNA: TGTGCCAGCAAAGGAGCGGGAGCCACCGACGGGGAGCTGTTTTTT

D gene: -
V gene: TRBV3-1/TRBV3-2
clone size: few
J gene: TRBJ1-5
CDR3 protein: CASSLTGDNQPQHF
CDR3 DNA: TGTGCCAGCAGCCTGACAGGCGACAATCAGCCCCAGCATTTT

D gene: -
V gene: TRBV15
clone size: -
J gene: TRBJ2-6
CDR3 protein: CATSRDRLAVSGANVLTF
CDR3 DNA: TGTGCCACCAGCAGAGATCGGCTAGCCGTCTCTGGGGCCAACGTCCTGACTTTC

D gene: TRBD2
V gene: TRBV7-8
clone size: -
J gene: TRBJ2-6
CDR3 protein: CASSSLLAGGLGANVLTF
CDR3 DNA: TGTGCCAGCAGCTCCCTCCTAGCGGGGGGGCTTGGGGCCAACGTCCTGACTTTC

D gene: -
V gene: TRBV3-1/TRBV3-2
clone size: -
J gene: TRBJ1-1
CDR3 protein: CASSQVGGSTEAFF
CDR3 DNA: TGTGCCAGCAGCCAAGTGGGCGGGAGCACTGAAGCTTTCTTT

D gene: TRBD1
V gene: TRBV5-1
clone size: -
J gene: TRBJ2-7
CDR3 protein: CASSPDRENYEQYF
CDR3 DNA: TGCGCCAGCAGCCCGGACAGGGAGAACTACGAGCAGTACTTC

D gene: TRBD1
V gene: TRBV28
clone size: -
J gene: TRBJ1-5
CDR3 protein: CASSWGTGSWNQPQHF
CDR3 DNA: TGTGCCAGCAGTTGGGGGACAGGAAGTTGGAATCAGCCCCAGCATTTT

D gene: -
V gene: TRBV5-5
clone size: few
J gene: TRBJ2-7
CDR3 protein: CASSLDRAGFYEQYF
CDR3 DNA: TGTGCCAGCAGCTTGGATCGTGCGGGGTTCTACGAGCAGTACTTC

D gene: -
V gene: TRBV3-1/TRBV3-2
clone size: -
J gene: TRBJ2-1
CDR3 protein: CASSQARGAKEYNEQFF
CDR3 DNA: TGTGCCAGCAGCCAAGCTCGGGGGGCGAAAGAATACAATGAGCAGTTCTTC